Presented here are 30 T cell receptor beta chains from one specimen sequenced in a study of CD8 T cells in Susac syndrome. It was with random hexamers that roughly 0.5 to 1 ug RNA was reverse transcribed. One entry per CDR3 protein, called by TCRdb with MiXCR from the immunoSEQ multiplex PCR reads. In the table there are around 130,000 distinct CDR3 sequences, roughly 80% of which are singletons. Specimen: CD8+ T cells from PBMCs. These TCRs come from a human donor with multiple sclerosis.

This clonotype was counted only a few times. This chain links TRBV7-9 with TRBJ2-3; no clear D. Trimming took off 5 bases at V and 6 bases at J, with 3 bases between the two ends. The germline gives CDR1 SEHNR, CDR2 FQNEAQ (reference sequence). The CDR3 has 10 amino acids. The DNA for the CDR3 is TGTGCCAGCAGCATTGATACGCAGTATTTT. Translating it yields CASSIDTQYF.

The V gene is TRBV6-1, the J gene TRBJ2-7, with a possible D match to TRBD2 (6 bases). V was pared by 10 bases and J by 5 bases, with 18 bases between. CDR3 length equals 13 residues. Germline assignment: CDR1 MNHNS and CDR2 SASEGT. The CDR3 sequence: CAISSRRGDEQYF. CDR3 in DNA: TGTGCCATCAGCTCCCGGCGGGGAGACGAGCAGTACTTC.

J is TRBJ1-5 and V is TRBV5-8; no clear D. V dropped 1 base and J dropped 5 bases, with 7 bases sitting between them. Germline loops: CDR1 SGHTS, CDR2 YDEGEE. The length of the CDR3 is 13 residues. The CDR3 region is CASSLSLDQPQHF. The CDR3 bases are TGTGCCAGCAGCTTGTCTTTAGATCAGCCCCAGCATTTT. The full variable domain, its missing parts supplied by reference TRBV5-8 and TRBJ1-5, is EAGVTQSPTHLIKTRGQQATLRCSPISGHTSVYWYQQALGLGLQFLLWYDEGEERNRGNFPPRFSGRQFPNYSSELNVNALELEDSALYLCASSLSLDQPQHFGDGTRLSIL.

The J gene is TRBJ2-3, the V gene TRBV18; tentative D call: TRBD2 (5 bases). Trimming pared 3 bases from V and 2 bases from J, leaving 6 bases between. Germline V gene data show CDR1 as KGHSH and CDR2 as LQKENI. The CDR3 sequence is 13 residues long. The DNA of the CDR3 is TGTGCCAGCTCACCGAGGGTCACAGATACGCAGTATTTT. Translating it yields CASSPRVTDTQYF.

V usage is TRBV28 and J usage is TRBJ2-7; a possible D gene is TRBD1 (6 bases). Germline assignment: CDR1 MDHEN and CDR2 SYDVKM. The V end lost 6 bases, the J end lost 3 bases, and 21 bases lay between the germline ends. The CDR3 runs to 16 residues. CDR3 DNA: TGTGCCAGCAGCAAGATACAGGGCCTAGGAAGCTACGAGCAGTACTTC. Translated, it gives CASSKIQGLGSYEQYF.

The genes are TRBV30 and TRBJ1-1; weak D call: TRBD1 (5 bases). This CDR3 is built from 16 residues. Trimming removed 4 bases at V and 3 bases at J, with 21 bases between. Germline CDR1 reads GTSNPN; CDR2 reads SVGIG (reference sequence). The CDR3 is CAWTSGLGGVYTEAFF. CDR3 in DNA: TGTGCCTGGACGAGCGGCTTGGGAGGGGTTTACACTGAAGCTTTCTTT.

This chain joins TRBV12-3 or TRBV12-4 and TRBJ2-1, with 10 bases that match TRBD2. V lost 3 bases and J lost 5; bases outside the gene matches: 10. This CDR3 has 17 amino acids. CDR3 protein: CASSLASGRPGNNEQFF. CDR3 coding DNA: TGTGCCAGCAGTTTGGCTAGCGGGAGACCCGGGAACAATGAGCAGTTCTTC.

The J gene is TRBJ1-2, the V gene TRBV5-1; D call uncertain. The germline gives CDR1 SGHRS, CDR2 YFSETQ. The V end was cut by 5 bases, the J end by 8 bases, with 13 bases between. The CDR3 runs to 12 residues. CDR3 region: CASSNPSEGYTF. The CDR3 coding sequence is TGCGCCAGCAGTAACCCCTCCGAGGGCTACACCTTC.

The rearrangement links TRBV7-2 to TRBJ1-2; D perhaps matches TRBD1 (6 bases). Germline-derived CDR1 and CDR2 are SGHTA and FQGNSA. The CDR3 has 15 residues. Trimming cost V 5 bases and J 4 bases, with 17 bases left between them. The CDR3 sequence is CASSPPGARGYGYTF. CDR3 DNA: TGTGCCAGCAGCCCTCCGGGGGCGCGAGGCTATGGCTACACCTTC.

V and J are TRBV28 and TRBJ2-7; TRBD1 might be the D (6 bases). CDR1 is MDHEN, CDR2 SYDVKM, per germline. With 6 bases removed from V and 7 bases from J, the gap between germline ends came to 16 bases. The CDR3 extends over 13 amino acids. CDR3 region: CASRNPRGGEQYF. The CDR3, as DNA: TGTGCCAGCAGAAACCCCAGGGGTGGTGAGCAGTACTTC.

The chain recombines TRBV19 with TRBJ1-1, with D unresolved. Germline V gene sequence: CDR1 LNHDA, CDR2 SQIVND (reference sequence). Trimming left V 1 base short and J 4 bases short, with 16 bases between. CDR3 length: 16 residues. CDR3 loop: CASSIVAGLASTEAFF. The CDR3 region has the DNA TGTGCCAGTAGTATAGTGGCAGGACTAGCGAGCACTGAAGCTTTCTTT.

V is TRBV7-9 and J is TRBJ2-3; maybe TRBD1 (6 bases). This CDR3 is built from 16 residues. V was cut by 2 bases and J by 1 base, with 13 bases left in between. CDR1 SEHNR and CDR2 FQNEAQ come from the germline V gene (reference sequence). CDR3 coding DNA: TGTGCCAGCAGCTTACGTCTAGGGGGACGCACAGATACGCAGTATTTT. Translating gives CASSLRLGGRTDTQYF.

This clonotype was counted a single time. The V gene is TRBV19, the J gene TRBJ1-1, with 9 bases matching TRBD1. Germline lookup yields CDR1 LNHDA and CDR2 SQIVND (reference sequence). The CDR3 sequence is 15 residues long. Trimming took 4 bases from V and 4 from J; bases not matched to a gene: 7. The CDR3 loop is CASSTRTGEFTEAFF. For the CDR3, the DNA is TGTGCCAGTAGTACCCGGACAGGGGAATTCACTGAAGCTTTCTTT. The complete variable domain, with remaining parts taken from reference TRBV19 and TRBJ1-1, reads DGGITQSPKYLFRKEGQNVTLSCEQNLNHDAMYWYRQDPGQGLRLIYYSQIVNDFQKGDIAEGYSVSREKKESFPLTVTSAQKNPTAFYLCASSTRTGEFTEAFFGQGTRLTVV.

Only a few counts were recorded for this clonotype. For the CDR3, the DNA is TGTGCCAGCCCCGACAGGGTGGGTTCCACTGAAGCTTTCTTT. This translates into CASPDRVGSTEAFF. J is TRBJ1-1 and V is TRBV6-1; 7 nucleotides match TRBD1. This CDR3 is built from 14 residues. CDR1 and CDR2 from the germline V gene are MNHNS and SASEGT. The trim removed 8 bases at V and 4 bases at J, leaving 10 bases unmatched.

The V gene is TRBV27, the J gene TRBJ2-1; the D gene is possibly TRBD2 (6 bases). Germline loops: CDR1 MNHEY, CDR2 SMNVEV (reference sequence). Between the trimmed V and J ends, which lost 3 bases and 4 bases, there was a span of 13 bases. The CDR3 is 15 residues long. The CDR3 coding sequence is TGTGCCAGCAGTTTTCTGGGAGGAGCTTACAATGAGCAGTTCTTC. This sequence encodes CASSFLGGAYNEQFF.

The CDR3 DNA sequence: TGTGCCAGCAGTGATTGGACCCCCTATGGCTACACCTTC. Encoded protein: CASSDWTPYGYTF. This chain joins TRBV2 and TRBJ1-2; D uncertain. Germline-derived CDR1 and CDR2 are SNHLY and FYNNEI. This CDR3 region has 13 residues. Trimming removed 3 bases at V and 4 bases at J, with 9 bases between.

The chain joins TRBV5-6 to TRBJ2-5; TRBD1 might be the D (6 bases). Germline V gene lookup returns CDR1 SGHDT and CDR2 YYEEEE. V was shortened by 4 bases and J by 2 bases, with 15 bases between the two germline ends. The CDR3 totals 15 residues. The CDR3 coding sequence is TGTGCCAGCAGCCCTGGACAGACTTTACAAGAGACCCAGTACTTC. Protein sequence: CASSPGQTLQETQYF. Using reference TRBV5-6 and TRBJ2-5 for the parts outside the CDR3, the full variable domain is DAGVTQSPTHLIKTRGQQVTLRCSPKSGHDTVSWYQQALGQGPQFIFQYYEEEERQRGNFPDRFSGHQFPNYSSELNVNALLLGDSALYLCASSPGQTLQETQYFGPGTRLLVL.

The rearrangement uses TRBV20-1 and TRBJ2-5, with 15 bases that match TRBD2. The V gene end was trimmed by 0 bases and the J gene end by 6 bases; junction bases not matched to a gene: 11. This CDR3 has 18 residues. Germline values: CDR1 DFQATT, CDR2 SNEGSKA (reference sequence). The CDR3 reads CSARDYGLAGGLRKTQYF. Written as DNA, the CDR3 is TGCAGTGCTAGAGACTATGGACTAGCGGGAGGGCTCAGAAAGACCCAGTACTTC.

The sample holds one count of this clonotype. The chain employs TRBV5-1 and TRBJ1-2; D unresolved. Germline V gives CDR1 SGHRS, CDR2 YFSETQ. V was shortened by 1 base and J by 8 bases, with 21 bases between the two germline ends. CDR3 length equals 16 residues. CDR3 DNA: TGCGCCAGCAGCTTGTTCGGTCAGGTGGGCGGGGAAGGCTACACCTTC. Protein sequence: CASSLFGQVGGEGYTF.

This clonotype appeared a single time. V usage is TRBV7-8 and J usage is TRBJ1-5; D is undetermined. CDR3 size: 16 residues. Per germline, CDR1 SGHVS and CDR2 FQNEAQ. Trimming took off 5 bases at V and 0 bases at J, with 14 bases between the two ends. CDR3 coding DNA: TGTGCCAGCAGCCATGAACCCGACTATAGCAATCAGCCCCAGCATTTT. Its translation: CASSHEPDYSNQPQHF.

CDR3 amino acids: CASRGAGRKETQYF. CDR3 in DNA: TGTGCCAGCAGGGGGGCAGGGCGGAAAGAGACCCAGTACTTC. V and J are TRBV6-1 and TRBJ2-5, with D possibly matching TRBD1 (6 bases). The CDR3 runs to 14 residues. The V and J ends lost 6 bases and 3 bases respectively, with 14 bases between them. Germline V gene data show CDR1 as MNHNS and CDR2 as SASEGT.

The chain couples TRBV12-3 or TRBV12-4 to TRBJ1-5; D is ambiguous. Trimming stripped 6 bases from V and 6 bases from J, with 15 bases between. CDR3 length: 14 amino acids. In DNA, the CDR3 is TGTGCCAGCAGCCCTTTTTTGGGGTCTCAGCCCCAGCATTTT. This codes for CASSPFLGSQPQHF.

The V gene is TRBV7-9, the J gene TRBJ2-2; TRBD1 matches 7 bases. Germline assignment: CDR1 SEHNR and CDR2 FQNEAQ (reference sequence). The CDR3 is 16 residues long. V gave up 6 bases and J gave up 1 base; unmatched junction bases: 8. For the CDR3, the DNA is TGTGCCAGCAGGGGGAATACAGGGGTGAACACCGGGGAGCTGTTTTTT. This translates into CASRGNTGVNTGELFF.

The rearrangement links TRBV14 to TRBJ1-1; D remains ambiguous. The CDR3 sequence is 16 residues long. The V end lost 0 bases, the J end lost 3 bases, and 14 bases lay between the germline ends. The germline V gene has CDR1 SGHDN and CDR2 FVKESK. The CDR3 nucleotides read TGTGCCAGCAGCCAAGATGATTCAGGCCCGGACACTGAAGCTTTCTTT. Translated, it gives CASSQDDSGPDTEAFF. The full variable domain, completed using reference TRBV14 and TRBJ1-1, is EAGVTQFPSHSVIEKGQTVTLRCDPISGHDNLYWYRRVMGKEIKFLLHFVKESKQDESGMPNNRFLAERTGGTYSTLKVQPAELEDSGVYFCASSQDDSGPDTEAFFGQGTRLTVV.

The chain employs TRBV5-1 and TRBJ1-2, with 9 positions matching TRBD1. The CDR3 covers 15 residues. Germline V gene lookup returns CDR1 SGHRS and CDR2 YFSETQ. Germline trimming cut 4 bases from V and 0 bases from J; bases unmatched to any gene: 4. The DNA of the CDR3 is TGCGCCAGCAGCCTGACAGGGGGTTCTAACTATGGCTACACCTTC. This encodes CASSLTGGSNYGYTF.

The chain carries TRBV27 and TRBJ2-3, with no clear D. V lost 6 bases and J lost 6, with 16 bases in between. The CDR3 totals 14 residues. CDR1 is MNHEY, CDR2 SMNVEV, per germline (reference sequence). The CDR3, as DNA: TGTGCCAGCAGCGTGAGTGGCTTTTTGGATACGCAGTATTTT. Protein: CASSVSGFLDTQYF.

The chain has TRBV4-1 and TRBJ2-1; D not resolved. The germline V and J ends were trimmed by 0 bases and 5 bases, with 8 bases remaining between them. Germline CDR1 MGHRA, CDR2 YSYEKL. This CDR3 has 14 amino acids. The CDR3 sequence is CASSQDYSHNEQFF. The CDR3 DNA sequence: TGCGCCAGCAGCCAAGACTACTCTCACAATGAGCAGTTCTTC.

The J gene is TRBJ2-5, the V gene TRBV7-8; 7 bases align to TRBD2. This CDR3 has 14 amino acids. J lost 4 bases, V lost 1 base, and 3 bases had no gene match. From germline, CDR1 is SGHVS and CDR2 FQNEAQ. The CDR3 DNA sequence: TGTGCCAGCAGCTTAGTGGTAGCGGGAGAGACCCAGTACTTC. Its protein is CASSLVVAGETQYF.

This clonotype appeared a single time. The V and J genes are TRBV2 and TRBJ1-2; the match to TRBD1 covers 7 bases. The CDR3 has 16 residues. After removal of 4 bases from V and 5 bases from J, the junction contained 13 bases not matched to a gene. Germline V gives CDR1 SNHLY, CDR2 FYNNEI. CDR3 DNA sequence: TGTGCCAGCAGTGTCTTTTGGACAGGCGAACCTTATGGCTACACCTTC. It translates to CASSVFWTGEPYGYTF.

The V gene is TRBV13, the J gene TRBJ2-5, with TRBD2 matching over 8 bases. The germline V gene has CDR1 PRHDT and CDR2 FYEKMQ (reference sequence). The CDR3 has 15 residues. V shed 6 bases and J 7 bases; nucleotides not matched to a gene: 13. The CDR3 sequence is CASRLGQSGSGTQYF. CDR3 nucleotides: TGTGCCAGCAGGCTGGGGCAAAGCGGGAGCGGGACCCAGTACTTC.